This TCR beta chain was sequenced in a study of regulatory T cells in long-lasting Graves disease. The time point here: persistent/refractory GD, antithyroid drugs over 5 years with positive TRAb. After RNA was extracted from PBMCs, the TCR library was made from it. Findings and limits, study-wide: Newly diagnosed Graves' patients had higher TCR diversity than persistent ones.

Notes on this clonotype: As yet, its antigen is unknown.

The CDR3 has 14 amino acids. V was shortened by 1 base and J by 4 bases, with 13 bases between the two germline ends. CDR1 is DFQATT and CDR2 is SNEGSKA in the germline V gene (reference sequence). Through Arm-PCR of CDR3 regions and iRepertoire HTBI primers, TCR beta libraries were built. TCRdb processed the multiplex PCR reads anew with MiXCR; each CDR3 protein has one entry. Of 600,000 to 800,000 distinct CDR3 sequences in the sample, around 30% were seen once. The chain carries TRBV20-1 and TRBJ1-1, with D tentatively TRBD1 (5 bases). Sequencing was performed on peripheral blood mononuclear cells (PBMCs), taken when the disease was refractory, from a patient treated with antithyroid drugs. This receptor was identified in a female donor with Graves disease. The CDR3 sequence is CSARVLGRGTEAFF. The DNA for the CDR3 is TGCAGTGCTAGAGTTCTGGGGCGGGGCACTGAAGCTTTCTTT.